This T cell receptor beta chain came from a study of identical twins. This clonotype was recorded at least ten times. The target antigen is unknown. Study results and limitations: Analyses of zero insertions could, in part, be confounded by invariant MAIT and iNKT cells. There were fewer insertions in abundant cord blood beta clonotypes, but memory repertoires showed no such pattern. Excess sharing by twins proved weaker in beta out-of-frame sequences. Out-of-frame TCR alpha sharing in monozygotic twins exceeded recombination model predictions.

V was trimmed by 0 bases and J by 0 bases, leaving 8 bases between them. CDR3 length: 15 residues. Germline-derived CDR1 and CDR2 are SGHKS and YYEKEE (reference sequence). Each CDR3 protein is one row after TCRdb ran MiXCR on the 5' RACE reads. Among approximately 260,000 distinct CDR3 sequences, over 12% were seen once, and the ten largest hold 8.8%. The chain couples TRBV5-5 to TRBJ2-3; the D is unclear. The clonotype comes from a woman in her late teens or twenties in good health. The sample consisted of memory (CD45RO+) T cells sorted from blood. This CDR3 is CASSLAHLSTDTQYF. For the CDR3, the DNA is TGTGCCAGCAGCTTGGCGCACCTTAGCACAGATACGCAGTATTTT. The full variable domain, with the rest looked up from reference TRBV5-5 and TRBJ2-3, is DAGVTQSPTHLIKTRGQQVTLRCSPISGHKSVSWYQQVLGQGPQFIFQYYEKEERGRGNFPDRFSARQFPNYSSELNVNALLLGDSALYLCASSLAHLSTDTQYFGPGTRLTVL.